The 22 T cell receptor beta chains below were found in one sample sequenced in a study of blood T cell repertoires in COVID-19 (dated by TCRdb to the early 2020s). The library came from the immunoSEQ multiplex PCR assay. TCRdb carries this immuneACCESS record with in-frame sequences only. Its versions omit some clonotypes, under half of them owing to an unresolved V gene in the studies checked, with the rest unexplained. The sample records hundreds of thousands of clones, over 75% of which are singletons. The top ten clones comprise around 9.8% of the sample. Sample: PBMCs or T cells enriched from blood (not recorded which). These receptors all come from a woman between 45 and 65 years old with acute COVID-19.

The chain has TRBV6-5 and TRBJ1-6; maybe TRBD1 (6 bases). V lost 6 bases, J lost 6 bases, and 9 bases lay in between. The CDR3 is 13 amino acids. CDR1 and CDR2 (germline): MNHEY, SVGAGI. The chain's CDR3 is CASRTGPNSPLHF. DNA for the CDR3: TGTGCCAGCAGGACAGGCCCTAATTCACCCCTCCACTTT.

This clone has only a few counts. This chain links TRBV19 with TRBJ1-2; perhaps TRBD1 as D (6 bases). Germline V gene lookup returns CDR1 LNHDA and CDR2 SQIVND (reference sequence). The CDR3 length is 15 residues. V shed 6 bases and J shed 1 base, with 15 bases lying between them. The CDR3 loop reads CASRRREGGNYGYTF. DNA for the CDR3: TGTGCCAGTAGGCGCCGGGAAGGGGGTAACTATGGCTACACCTTC.

This chain connects TRBV18 to TRBJ2-7, with a weak D call TRBD1 (5 bases). CDR1 KGHSH and CDR2 LQKENI come from the germline V gene. This CDR3 has 14 residues. Trimming pared 4 bases from V and 3 bases from J, leaving 13 bases between. Here the CDR3 DNA reads TGTGCCAGCTCACAGGGGTTTTCATACTACGAGCAGTACTTC. Its translation: CASSQGFSYYEQYF.

The CDR3 protein is CASSTAGGTPYNEQFF. The CDR3 DNA is TGTGCCAGCAGTACTGCAGGGGGGACACCCTACAATGAGCAGTTCTTC. The chain recombines TRBV9 with TRBJ2-1; D perhaps matches TRBD1 (7 bases). V was pared by 5 bases and J by 2 bases, with 17 bases between. Per the germline V gene, CDR1 is SGDLS and CDR2 is YYNGEE. The CDR3 runs 16 residues.

The V gene is TRBV6-5, the J gene TRBJ1-1; a possible D gene is TRBD1 (6 bases). This CDR3 contains 16 residues. Germline lookup yields CDR1 MNHEY and CDR2 SVGAGI. V lost 4 bases and J 0 bases, leaving 15 bases between the germline ends. CDR3 in DNA: TGTGCCAGCAGTTCAGGGGAATCCGTTATGAACACTGAAGCTTTCTTT. It specifies CASSSGESVMNTEAFF.

This clone appeared once. The chain combines TRBV7-5 with TRBJ1-5. TRBV7-5 counts as a pseudogene. The length of the CDR3 is 14 residues. The CDR3 reads CARSSRGANQPQHF. The DNA for the CDR3 is TGTGCCAGAAGCTCTCGGGGGGCCAATCAGCCCCAGCATTTT.

The chain uses TRBV10-3 and TRBJ2-7; perhaps TRBD2 as D (6 bases). Germline assignment: CDR1 ENHRY and CDR2 SYGVKD. Trimming removed 0 bases from V and 13 bases from J, with 22 bases in between. The CDR3 runs 15 residues. CDR3 protein: CAISESGSVQGGIYF. The CDR3 DNA reads as TGTGCCATCAGTGAGTCGGGCAGTGTTCAGGGCGGGATATACTTC.

The chain links TRBV9 to TRBJ2-3, with 7 nucleotides matching TRBD2. CDR3 length: 16 amino acids. The germline CDR1 and CDR2 sequences are SGDLS and YYNGEE. Germline trimming cut 3 bases from V and 0 bases from J; bases unmatched to any gene: 7. The CDR3 loop reads CASSAPLAESTDTQYF. The CDR3 DNA reads as TGTGCCAGCAGCGCTCCCCTAGCGGAGAGCACAGATACGCAGTATTTT.

This rearrangement joins TRBV10-1 to TRBJ2-5; 10 bases align to TRBD2. The CDR3 spans 16 residues. Germline CDR1 is WNHNN and CDR2 is SYGVQD (reference sequence). Germline trimming cut 6 bases from V and 2 bases from J; bases unmatched to any gene: 9. The CDR3: CASRSGLADPQETQYF. The CDR3 DNA is TGCGCCAGCAGAAGTGGACTAGCGGATCCACAAGAGACCCAGTACTTC.

The V gene is TRBV18, the J gene TRBJ1-4; possible D gene TRBD1, 5 bases. V was cut by 1 base and J by 7 bases, with 16 bases left in between. Germline CDR1 reads KGHSH; CDR2 reads LQKENI. This CDR3 has 16 residues. DNA for the CDR3: TGTGCCAGCTCACCACGTGGGGAGGGACTGGGTGAAAAACTGTTTTTT. It translates to CASSPRGEGLGEKLFF. Supplemented by reference TRBV18 and TRBJ1-4, the full variable domain reads NAGVMQNPRHLVRRRGQEARLRCSPMKGHSHVYWYRQLPEEGLKFMVYLQKENIIDESGMPKERFSAEFPKEGPSILRIQQVVRGDSAAYFCASSPRGEGLGEKLFFGSGTQLSVL.

The rearrangement joins TRBV7-2 to TRBJ2-7; 8 bases line up with TRBD2. V lost 2 bases and J lost 1; bases outside the gene matches: 1. The CDR3 loop spans 14 amino acids. The germline CDR1 and CDR2 sequences are SGHTA and FQGNSA. CDR3 protein: CASSLQRGSYEQYF. CDR3 DNA: TGTGCCAGCAGCTTACAGCGGGGGTCCTACGAGCAGTACTTC.

V usage is TRBV7-3 and J usage is TRBJ2-2; a possible D gene is TRBD2 (6 bases). Germline V CDR1 and CDR2: SGHTA, FQGTGA. This CDR3 comprises 16 residues. Trimming pared 4 bases from V and 3 bases from J, leaving 15 bases between. In DNA form, the CDR3 reads TGTGCCAGCAGCTCCCCCCCGGGGGATCACACCGGGGAGCTGTTTTTT. Protein sequence: CASSSPPGDHTGELFF.

The gene calls are TRBV6-2 or TRBV6-3 and TRBJ1-5, with 9 bases lining up with TRBD1. The V gene's germline CDR1 is MNHEY and CDR2 SVGEGT. The CDR3 totals 18 residues. V shed 2 bases, J shed 6 bases, and the junction held 14 bases outside the gene matches. CDR3 residues: CASSYPTGGASLGQPQHF. The DNA for the CDR3 is TGTGCCAGCAGTTACCCTACAGGGGGCGCGTCTTTAGGTCAGCCCCAGCATTTT.

V gene TRBV4-3 combines with J gene TRBJ2-2, with D perhaps matching TRBD2 (6 bases). Germline values: CDR1 LGHNA, CDR2 YSLEER. CDR3 length equals 16 residues. V was shortened by 0 bases and J by 3 bases, with 11 bases between the two germline ends. CDR3 sequence: CASSQEGTLYTGELFF. In DNA form, the CDR3 reads TGCGCCAGCAGCCAAGAAGGGACTTTATACACCGGGGAGCTGTTTTTT.

This clone has more than one count but fewer than ten. The CDR3 sequence is CASTWGGSGGGYTF. The DNA for the CDR3 is TGTGCCAGTACCTGGGGGGGGTCAGGCGGTGGCTACACCTTC. The chain combines TRBV19 with TRBJ1-2; D possibly corresponds to TRBD1 (5 bases). Germline CDR1 is LNHDA and CDR2 is SQIVND (reference sequence). V was shortened by 7 bases and J by 7 bases, with 19 bases between the two germline ends. This CDR3 has 14 amino acids.

This sequence joins TRBV7-2 and TRBJ1-1; 7 bases align to TRBD1. This CDR3 comprises 15 residues. With 5 bases clipped from V and 4 bases from J, the junction kept 10 bases outside the gene matches. Per the germline V gene, CDR1 is SGHTA and CDR2 is FQGNSA. The CDR3 nucleotides are TGTGCCAGCAGCGCCCGACAGGGTAAGGGCACTGAAGCTTTCTTT. Translating gives CASSARQGKGTEAFF.

The rearrangement uses TRBV10-1 and TRBJ1-1; TRBD1 might be the D (6 bases). The CDR3 consists of 17 residues. Germline lookup yields CDR1 WNHNN and CDR2 SYGVQD (reference sequence). V lost 10 bases and J 7 bases, leaving 31 bases between the germline ends. The CDR3 protein is CAIQGDPSVRGASEAFF. CDR3 nucleotide sequence: TGCGCCATTCAGGGAGACCCCTCAGTCCGGGGGGCTAGTGAAGCTTTCTTT.

In its sample, this clone was seen once. V is TRBV6-5 and J is TRBJ1-1; TRBD1 is a possible D gene (6 bases). The CDR3 is 14 residues long. Between the trimmed V and J ends, which lost 2 bases and 5 bases, there was a span of 12 bases. Per germline, CDR1 MNHEY and CDR2 SVGAGI. In DNA, the CDR3 is TGTGCCAGCAGTTACGCTAGGGGGTTTACTGAAGCTTTCTTT. Protein sequence: CASSYARGFTEAFF.

This clone was counted a single time. The chain carries TRBV30 and TRBJ1-1; D gene uncertain. Germline V gives CDR1 GTSNPN, CDR2 SVGIG (reference sequence). This CDR3 has 13 amino acids. The V end was cut by 8 bases, the J end by 3 bases, with 16 bases between. This CDR3 reads CARMALGYTEAFF. Written as DNA, the CDR3 is TGTGCCCGGATGGCTCTCGGGTACACTGAAGCTTTCTTT.

The CDR3 DNA reads TGTGCCAGCAGCCAACAGGGTACTATGGTGGGCTACACCTTC. The encoded protein is CASSQQGTMVGYTF. This sequence joins TRBV3-1 (or the pseudogene TRBV3-2) and TRBJ1-2; TRBD1 is a possible D gene (5 bases). Germline assignment: CDR1 LGHDT and CDR2 YNNKEL (reference sequence). V dropped 2 bases and J dropped 8 bases, with 15 bases sitting between them. The length of the CDR3 is 14 residues.

The V call is TRBV30, the J call TRBJ1-5; D is unresolved. V lost 1 base to trimming and J lost 3 bases, with 7 bases between them. CDR3 length: 13 amino acids. CDR1 GTSNPN and CDR2 SVGIG come from the germline V gene (reference sequence). The CDR3 here is CAWSGTYNQPQHF. In DNA, the CDR3 is TGTGCCTGGAGTGGAACTTACAATCAGCCCCAGCATTTT.

The chain links TRBV6-5 to TRBJ1-1; D unresolved. Germline CDR1 is MNHEY and CDR2 is SVGAGI. V lost 0 bases and J 3 bases, leaving 8 bases between the germline ends. This CDR3 has 14 amino acids. DNA for the CDR3: TGTGCCAGCAGTTACTCGGCCGGGGACACTGAAGCTTTCTTT. It yields the protein CASSYSAGDTEAFF.